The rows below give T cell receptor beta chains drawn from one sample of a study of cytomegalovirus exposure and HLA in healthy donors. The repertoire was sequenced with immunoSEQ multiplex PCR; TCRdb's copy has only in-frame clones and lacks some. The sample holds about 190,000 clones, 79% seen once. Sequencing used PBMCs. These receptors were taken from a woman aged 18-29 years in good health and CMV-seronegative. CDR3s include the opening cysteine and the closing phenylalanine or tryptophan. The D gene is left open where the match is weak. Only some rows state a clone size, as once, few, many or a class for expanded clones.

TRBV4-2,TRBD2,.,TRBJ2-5,CASSQLTSGQETQYF,TGTGCCAGCAGCCAGCTGACTAGCGGACAAGAGACCCAGTACTTC
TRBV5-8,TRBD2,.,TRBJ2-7,CASSLGLAETYEQYF,TGTGCCAGCAGCTTGGGACTAGCGGAGACCTACGAGCAGTACTTC
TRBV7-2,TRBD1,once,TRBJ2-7,CASSLVQGSSYEQYF,TGTGCCAGCAGCTTAGTACAGGGGAGCTCCTACGAGCAGTACTTC
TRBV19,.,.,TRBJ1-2,CASSTIHTGSYGYTF,TGTGCCAGTAGTACAATACATACAGGGTCCTATGGCTACACCTTC
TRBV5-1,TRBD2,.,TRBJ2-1,CASSPRTSSPSYNEQFF,TGCGCCAGCAGCCCACGGACTAGCAGTCCCTCCTACAATGAGCAGTTCTTC
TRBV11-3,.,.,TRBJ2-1,CASSLGASPWPWLNEQFF,TGTGCCAGCAGCTTAGGGGCCTCACCGTGGCCCTGGCTCAATGAGCAGTTCTTC
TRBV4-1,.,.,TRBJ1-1,CASSPPGTSNTEAFF,TGCGCCAGCAGCCCTCCCGGGACATCAAACACTGAAGCTTTCTTT
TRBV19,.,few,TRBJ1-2,CASTGSWTAFNYGYTF,TGTGCCAGCACTGGATCCTGGACAGCTTTTAACTATGGCTACACCTTC
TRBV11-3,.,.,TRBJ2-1,CASSLVSSNEQFF,TGTGCCAGCAGCTTAGTGTCATCCAATGAGCAGTTCTTC
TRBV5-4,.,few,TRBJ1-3,CASSLYTTLRAGNTIYF,TGTGCCAGCAGCTTATACACGACCCTCCGAGCGGGAAACACCATATATTTT
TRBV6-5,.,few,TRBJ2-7,CASSPHVRGYEQYF,TGTGCCAGCAGTCCCCACGTGAGGGGGTACGAGCAGTACTTC
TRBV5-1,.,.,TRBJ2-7,CASSKQGIYEQYF,TGCGCCAGCAGCAAGCAGGGCATCTACGAGCAGTACTTC
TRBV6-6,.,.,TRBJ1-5,CASSYGDGGWPQHF,TGTGCCAGCAGTTACGGGGACGGGGGATGGCCCCAGCATTTT
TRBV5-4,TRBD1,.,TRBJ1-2,CASSFRDRNYGYTF,TGTGCCAGCAGCTTTAGGGACAGAAACTATGGCTACACCTTC
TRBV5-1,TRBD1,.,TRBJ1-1,CASSLNRGLNTEAFF,TGCGCCAGCAGCTTAAACAGGGGTCTGAACACTGAAGCTTTCTTT
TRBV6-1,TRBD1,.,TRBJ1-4,CASSDLWGQGVGKLFF,TGTGCCAGCAGTGACTTGTGGGGACAGGGGGTCGGAAAACTGTTTTTT
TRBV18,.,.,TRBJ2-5,CASSPTRSSETQYF,TGTGCCAGCTCGCCGACTAGATCTTCTGAGACCCAGTACTTC
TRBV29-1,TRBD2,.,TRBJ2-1,CSVTSGIYNEQFF,TGCAGCGTGACTAGCGGGATATACAATGAGCAGTTCTTC
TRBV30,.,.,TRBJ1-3,CAWSVMGHPGNTIYF,TGTGCCTGGAGTGTAATGGGACACCCTGGAAACACCATATATTTT
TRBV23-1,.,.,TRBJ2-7,CASSPAANRRFYSYEQYF,TGCGCCAGCAGTCCAGCGGCGAATCGGCGATTCTACTCCTACGAGCAGTACTTC
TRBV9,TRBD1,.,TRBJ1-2,CASSGTGSRYGYTF,TGTGCCAGCAGCGGGACAGGGAGTCGCTATGGCTACACCTTC
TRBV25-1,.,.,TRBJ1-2,CASSIQGTYGYTF,TGTGCCAGCAGTATCCAGGGAACATATGGCTACACCTTC
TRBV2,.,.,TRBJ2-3,CASSDPPGAGDTQYF,TGTGCCAGCAGTGATCCCCCAGGGGCAGGAGATACGCAGTATTTT
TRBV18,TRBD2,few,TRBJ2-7,CASSPSGSSYEQYF,TGTGCCAGCTCACCTAGCGGGAGCTCCTACGAGCAGTACTTC
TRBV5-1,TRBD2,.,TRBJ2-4,CASSYGLAGEKNIQYF,TGCGCCAGCAGCTACGGACTAGCGGGGGAGAAAAACATTCAGTACTTC
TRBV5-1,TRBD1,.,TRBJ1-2,CASSFGTGGGYTF,TGCGCCAGCAGCTTTGGGACAGGGGGCGGCTACACCTTC
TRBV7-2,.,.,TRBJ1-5,CASSSRRNQPQHF,TGTGCCAGCAGCTCGAGGAGAAATCAGCCCCAGCATTTT